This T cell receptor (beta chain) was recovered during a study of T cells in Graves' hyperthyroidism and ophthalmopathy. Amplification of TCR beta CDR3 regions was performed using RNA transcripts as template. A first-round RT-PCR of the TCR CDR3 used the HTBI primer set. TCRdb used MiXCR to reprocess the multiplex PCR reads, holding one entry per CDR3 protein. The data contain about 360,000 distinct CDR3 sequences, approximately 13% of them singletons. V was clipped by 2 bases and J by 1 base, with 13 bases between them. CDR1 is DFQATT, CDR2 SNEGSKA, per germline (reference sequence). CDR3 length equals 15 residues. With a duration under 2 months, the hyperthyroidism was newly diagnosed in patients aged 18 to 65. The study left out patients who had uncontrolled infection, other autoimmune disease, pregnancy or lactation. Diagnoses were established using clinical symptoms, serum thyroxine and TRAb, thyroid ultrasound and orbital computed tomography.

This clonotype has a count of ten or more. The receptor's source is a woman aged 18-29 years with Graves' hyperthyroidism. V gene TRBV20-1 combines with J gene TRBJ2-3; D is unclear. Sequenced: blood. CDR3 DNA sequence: TGCAGTGCTAGAACTCTGGGTTTCGGCACAGATACGCAGTATTTT. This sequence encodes CSARTLGFGTDTQYF.